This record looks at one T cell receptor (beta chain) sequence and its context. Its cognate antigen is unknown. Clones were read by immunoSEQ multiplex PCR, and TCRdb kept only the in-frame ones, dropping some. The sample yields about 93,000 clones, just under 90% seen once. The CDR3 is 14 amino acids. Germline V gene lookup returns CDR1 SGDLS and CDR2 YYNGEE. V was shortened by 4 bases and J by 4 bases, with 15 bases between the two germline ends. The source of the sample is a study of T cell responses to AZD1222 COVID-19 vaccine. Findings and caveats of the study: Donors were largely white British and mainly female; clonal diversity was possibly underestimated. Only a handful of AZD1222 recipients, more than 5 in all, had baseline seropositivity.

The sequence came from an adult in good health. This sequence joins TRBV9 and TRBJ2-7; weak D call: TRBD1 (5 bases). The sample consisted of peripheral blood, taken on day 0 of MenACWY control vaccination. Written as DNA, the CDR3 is TGTGCCAGCAGCTCCAGGGCGTATGATTACGAGCAGTACTTC. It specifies CASSSRAYDYEQYF.